Listed below are T cell receptor beta chains from one sample, sequenced in a study of graft-versus-host responses after intestinal transplantation. Sequenced by immunoSEQ multiplex PCR; TCRdb stores in-frame clones only, minus some. The sample holds approximately 68,000 clones; around 91% are singletons and the top ten take less than 5%. These receptors are not linked to any known antigen. The material sequenced was unstimulated CD8+ T cells sorted from spleen or lymph node cells, taken before transplant. The receptors were gathered from a human donor who was the organ donor for an intestinal transplant. CDR3s include the opening cysteine and the closing phenylalanine or tryptophan. A D gene is named only where the DNA matches it firmly. Expanded clones get a size class; other rows say once, few or many, or leave the size out.

cdr3_nt,cdr3_aa,d_call,clone_size,j_call,v_call,cdr3_length
TGTGCCACCAGCCGCATCGACAGGGGGTCTGGGGCCAACGTCCTGACTTTC,CATSRIDRGSGANVLTF,TRBD1,NA,TRBJ2-6,TRBV15,17
TGTGCCAGCAGCCCAGGGACATTGTATGGCTACACCTTC,CASSPGTLYGYTF,NA,NA,TRBJ1-2,TRBV7-9,13
TGTGCCAGCAGTTTAACGGGGAACACTGAAGCTTTCTTT,CASSLTGNTEAFF,NA,NA,TRBJ1-1,TRBV28,13
TGTGCCAGCGAGGGTCCCACGGGTGTAGAGGGATATGGCTACACCTTC,CASEGPTGVEGYGYTF,NA,NA,TRBJ1-2,TRBV5-4,16
TGCGCCAGCAGCCAAGGTCTAGGACAGGGGACGTACTATGGCTACACCTTC,CASSQGLGQGTYYGYTF,TRBD1,NA,TRBJ1-2,TRBV4-1,17
TGCGCCAGCAGGTTAGGGGGAAGGAACACTGAAGCTTTCTTT,CASRLGGRNTEAFF,NA,NA,TRBJ1-1,TRBV5-1,14
TGTGCCACACGACAGTACTATGGCTACACCTTC,CATRQYYGYTF,NA,NA,TRBJ1-2,TRBV2,11
TGTGCCAGCAGAGCTTCGGCCCCTAGGCGGGGGAAAACCGGGGAGCTGTTTTTT,CASRASAPRRGKTGELFF,TRBD2,NA,TRBJ2-2,TRBV7-9,18
TGTGCCATCAGTTACGCGGGGATATACAATGAGCAGTTCTTC,CAISYAGIYNEQFF,NA,NA,TRBJ2-1,TRBV10-3,14
TGCGCCAGCAGCCAAGATCAGCTAGCCGCGAACACCGGGGAGCTGTTTTTT,CASSQDQLAANTGELFF,NA,NA,TRBJ2-2,TRBV4-1,17
TGTGCCAGCAGAGAGGGGGAAACTTGGGGCTACACCTTC,CASREGETWGYTF,NA,NA,TRBJ1-2,TRBV6-4,13
TGTGCCACCAGCAGAGCGACAGGGGTCCAGCCCCAGCATTTT,CATSRATGVQPQHF,TRBD1,NA,TRBJ1-5,TRBV15,14
TGTGCAAGTCGCCCCGGGCCGTGGGGCGCCGGGGAGCTGTTTTTT,CASRPGPWGAGELFF,NA,NA,TRBJ2-2,TRBV12-2,15
TGTGCCAGCAGTGGCGGTAAGATCACAGATACGCAGTATTTT,CASSGGKITDTQYF,NA,NA,TRBJ2-3,TRBV2,14
TGCAGCGTTGAGGGGGCCCAATCGAACACCGGGGAGCTGTTTTTT,CSVEGAQSNTGELFF,NA,NA,TRBJ2-2,TRBV29-1,15
TGTGCCAGCAGCGTCGACAGGGATGGCTACACCTTC,CASSVDRDGYTF,TRBD1,NA,TRBJ1-2,TRBV6-1,12
TGTGCCAGCAGCCGGGGACAGGGAGGCGGCTACACCTTC,CASSRGQGGGYTF,TRBD1,NA,TRBJ1-2,TRBV5-7,13
TGTGCCAGCAGTGACGGGACTATTACTGATACGCAGTATTTT,CASSDGTITDTQYF,TRBD2,NA,TRBJ2-3,TRBV28,14
TGTGCCAGCAGCTTAGCCCAGGGTGCGGCCACTGAAGCTTTCTTT,CASSLAQGAATEAFF,NA,NA,TRBJ1-1,TRBV11-2,15
TGTGCCAGCAGTTTACCCAGACATAGCTCCTATAATTCACCCCTCCACTTT,CASSLPRHSSYNSPLHF,NA,NA,TRBJ1-6,TRBV27,17
TGCAGCGTGGGCACCGGGGGGAACTATGGCTACACCTTC,CSVGTGGNYGYTF,NA,NA,TRBJ1-2,TRBV29-1,13
TGTGCCAGCAAGTGGGGCCTGGAGGGGAAGGAAAAACTGTTTTTT,CASKWGLEGKEKLFF,NA,few,TRBJ1-4,TRBV27,15
TGTGCCAGCAGCGAGTTTCGAGGGATGAACACTGAAGCTTTCTTT,CASSEFRGMNTEAFF,NA,NA,TRBJ1-1,TRBV6-6,15
TGTGCCAGCAGTTTATCTGCGGCTAGCGGGGGGGAACATAGCACAGATACGCAGTATTTT,CASSLSAASGGEHSTDTQYF,TRBD2,NA,TRBJ2-3,TRBV27,20